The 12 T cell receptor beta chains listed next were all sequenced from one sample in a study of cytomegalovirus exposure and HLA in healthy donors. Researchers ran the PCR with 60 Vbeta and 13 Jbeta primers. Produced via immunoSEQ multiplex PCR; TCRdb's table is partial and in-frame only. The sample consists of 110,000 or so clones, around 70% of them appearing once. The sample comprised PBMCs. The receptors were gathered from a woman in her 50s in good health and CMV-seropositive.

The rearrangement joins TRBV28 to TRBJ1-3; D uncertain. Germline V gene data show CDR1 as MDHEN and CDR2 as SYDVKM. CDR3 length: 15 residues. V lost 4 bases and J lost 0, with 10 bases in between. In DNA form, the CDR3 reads TGTGCCAGCAGTTCCAGTGAGGGCTCTGGAAACACCATATATTTT. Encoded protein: CASSSSEGSGNTIYF.

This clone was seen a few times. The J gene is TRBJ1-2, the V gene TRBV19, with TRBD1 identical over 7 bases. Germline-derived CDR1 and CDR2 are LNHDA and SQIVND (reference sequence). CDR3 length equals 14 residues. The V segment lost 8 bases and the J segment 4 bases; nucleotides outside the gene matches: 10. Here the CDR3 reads CASSDRATIYGYTF. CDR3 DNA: TGTGCCAGTTCCGACAGGGCAACGATCTATGGCTACACCTTC. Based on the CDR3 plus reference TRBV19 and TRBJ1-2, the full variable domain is DGGITQSPKYLFRKEGQNVTLSCEQNLNHDAMYWYRQDPGQGLRLIYYSQIVNDFQKGDIAEGYSVSREKKESFPLTVTSAQKNPTAFYLCASSDRATIYGYTFGSGTRLTVV.

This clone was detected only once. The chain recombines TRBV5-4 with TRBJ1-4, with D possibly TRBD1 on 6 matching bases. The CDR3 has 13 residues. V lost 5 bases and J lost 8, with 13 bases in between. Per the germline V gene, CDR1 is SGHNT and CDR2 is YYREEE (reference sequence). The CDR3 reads CASSSDRLEKLFF. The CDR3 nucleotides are TGTGCCAGCAGTTCCGACAGGCTAGAAAAACTGTTTTTT.

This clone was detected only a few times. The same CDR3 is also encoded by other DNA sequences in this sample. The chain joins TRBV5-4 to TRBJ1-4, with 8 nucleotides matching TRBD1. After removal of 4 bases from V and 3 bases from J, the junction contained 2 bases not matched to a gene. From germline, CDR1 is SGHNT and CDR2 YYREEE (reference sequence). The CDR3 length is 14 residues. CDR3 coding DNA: TGTGCCAGCAGCGGACAGGGTGCTAATGAAAAACTGTTTTTT. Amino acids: CASSGQGANEKLFF.

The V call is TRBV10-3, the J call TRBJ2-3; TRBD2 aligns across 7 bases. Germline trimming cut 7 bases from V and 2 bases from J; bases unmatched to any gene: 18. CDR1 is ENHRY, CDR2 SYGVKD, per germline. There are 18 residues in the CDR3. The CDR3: CAIKGGSGSPRNTDTQYF. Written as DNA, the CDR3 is TGTGCCATCAAGGGTGGTAGCGGGTCCCCCCGAAACACAGATACGCAGTATTTT.

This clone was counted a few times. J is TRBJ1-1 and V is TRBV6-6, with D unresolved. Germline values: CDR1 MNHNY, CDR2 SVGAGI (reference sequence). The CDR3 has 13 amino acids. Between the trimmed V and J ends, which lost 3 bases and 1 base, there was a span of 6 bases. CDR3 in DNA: TGTGCCAGCAGTTATACAGCGAACACTGAAGCTTTCTTT. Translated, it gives CASSYTANTEAFF.

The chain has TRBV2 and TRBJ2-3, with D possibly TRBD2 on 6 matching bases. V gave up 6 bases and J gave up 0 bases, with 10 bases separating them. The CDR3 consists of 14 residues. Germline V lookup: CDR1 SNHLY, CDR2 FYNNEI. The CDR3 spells CASRGTSSTDTQYF. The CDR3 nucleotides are TGTGCCAGCAGGGGGACTTCTAGCACAGATACGCAGTATTTT.

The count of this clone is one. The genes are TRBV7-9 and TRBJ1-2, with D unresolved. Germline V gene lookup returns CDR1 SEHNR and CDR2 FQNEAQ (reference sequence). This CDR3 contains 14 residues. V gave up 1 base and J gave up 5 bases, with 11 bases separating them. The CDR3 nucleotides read TGTGCCAGCAGCTTAGAGGGAGGGAAGTATGGCTACACCTTC. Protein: CASSLEGGKYGYTF.

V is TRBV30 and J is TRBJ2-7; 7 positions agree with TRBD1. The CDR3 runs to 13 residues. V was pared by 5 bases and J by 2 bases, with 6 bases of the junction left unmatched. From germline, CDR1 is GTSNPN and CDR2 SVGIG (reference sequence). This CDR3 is CAWQGVDPYEQYF. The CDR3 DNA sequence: TGTGCCTGGCAGGGGGTCGATCCCTACGAGCAGTACTTC.

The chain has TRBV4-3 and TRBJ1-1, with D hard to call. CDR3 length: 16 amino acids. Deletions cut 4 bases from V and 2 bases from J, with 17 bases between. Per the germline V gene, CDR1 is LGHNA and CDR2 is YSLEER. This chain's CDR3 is CASSPNLLLVNTEAFF. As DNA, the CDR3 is TGCGCCAGCAGCCCTAACCTATTGTTAGTAAACACTGAAGCTTTCTTT.

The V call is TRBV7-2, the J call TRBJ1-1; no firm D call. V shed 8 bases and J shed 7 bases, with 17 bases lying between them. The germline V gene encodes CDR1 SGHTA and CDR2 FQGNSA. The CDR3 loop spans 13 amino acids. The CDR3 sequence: CASGQTLVDEAFF. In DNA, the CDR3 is TGTGCCAGCGGTCAGACACTCGTCGATGAAGCTTTCTTT. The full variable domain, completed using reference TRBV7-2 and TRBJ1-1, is GAGVSQSPSNKVTEKGKDVELRCDPISGHTALYWYRQSLGQGLEFLIYFQGNSAPDKSGLPSDRFSAERTGGSVSTLTIQRTQQEDSAVYLCASGQTLVDEAFFGQGTRLTVV.

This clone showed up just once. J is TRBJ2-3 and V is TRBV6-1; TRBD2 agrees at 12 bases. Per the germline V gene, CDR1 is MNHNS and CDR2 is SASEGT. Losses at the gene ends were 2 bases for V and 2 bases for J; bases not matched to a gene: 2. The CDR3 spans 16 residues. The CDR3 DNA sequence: TGTGCCAGCAGTGAAACTAGCGGGGGGCCCACAGATACGCAGTATTTT. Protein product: CASSETSGGPTDTQYF.